Included here is one TCR beta chain sequence, with context. The antigen is not known. Germline lookup yields CDR1 SGHRS and CDR2 YFSETQ. The V gene end was trimmed by 4 bases and the J gene end by 4 bases; junction bases not matched to a gene: 7. This CDR3 has 14 amino acids. Sequenced by immunoSEQ multiplex PCR; TCRdb stores in-frame clones only, minus some. This sample carries under 95,000 clones, approximately 91% of them seen once, and the ten largest clones take 2.1%. This sample stems from a study of cytomegalovirus exposure and HLA in healthy donors. On the study more broadly: The 650 to 850 first-cohort repertoires and the 95 to 150 validation repertoires shared the same platform, a later analysis reported. Notes on the study in general: Cytomegalovirus-associated TCR beta chains were listed, numbering 164. For cytomegalovirus status, the classifier reportedly gave diagnoses with high specificity and sensitivity.

Separate from the 666-subject first cohort was the roughly 120-subject validation cohort, to which the donors belonged. Material: PBMCs. The TCR was taken from a man aged 25-45 years in good health and CMV-seronegative. The chain couples TRBV5-1 to TRBJ1-2; 7 nucleotides align to TRBD1. CDR3 coding DNA: TGCGCCAGCAGCGCGGGACAGACGATCTATGGCTACACCTTC. It specifies CASSAGQTIYGYTF. Complete variable domain (other parts from reference TRBV5-1 and TRBJ1-2): KAGVTQTPRYLIKTRGQQVTLSCSPISGHRSVSWYQQTPGQGLQFLFEYFSETQRNKGNFPGRFSGRQFSNSRSEMNVSTLELGDSALYLCASSAGQTIYGYTFGSGTRLTVV.